This TCR beta chain comes out of a study of T cells in Graves' hyperthyroidism and ophthalmopathy. This CDR3 contains 14 residues. V lost 1 base to trimming and J lost 4 bases; unmatched junction nucleotides: 4. Germline V gives CDR1 SQVTM, CDR2 ANQGSEA. The source material, RNA transcripts, was used to amplify TCR beta CDR3 regions. First-round RT-PCR targeting the TCR CDR3 was performed with the HTBI primer set. TCRdb re-called the multiplex PCR reads through MiXCR, storing one row per CDR3 protein. The sample holds over 500,000 distinct CDR3 sequences, roughly 45% seen once. This sequence joins TRBV29-1 and TRBJ1-1; 9 bases are a match to TRBD1. The receptor was isolated from an adult woman with Graves' disease, either hyperthyroidism or ophthalmopathy (not recorded which). Sequencing input: peripheral blood or thyroid tissue (not recorded which). The CDR3 DNA is TGCAGCGTTGAAGGGGACAGGGTGGGCACTGAAGCTTTCTTT. Amino acids: CSVEGDRVGTEAFF.